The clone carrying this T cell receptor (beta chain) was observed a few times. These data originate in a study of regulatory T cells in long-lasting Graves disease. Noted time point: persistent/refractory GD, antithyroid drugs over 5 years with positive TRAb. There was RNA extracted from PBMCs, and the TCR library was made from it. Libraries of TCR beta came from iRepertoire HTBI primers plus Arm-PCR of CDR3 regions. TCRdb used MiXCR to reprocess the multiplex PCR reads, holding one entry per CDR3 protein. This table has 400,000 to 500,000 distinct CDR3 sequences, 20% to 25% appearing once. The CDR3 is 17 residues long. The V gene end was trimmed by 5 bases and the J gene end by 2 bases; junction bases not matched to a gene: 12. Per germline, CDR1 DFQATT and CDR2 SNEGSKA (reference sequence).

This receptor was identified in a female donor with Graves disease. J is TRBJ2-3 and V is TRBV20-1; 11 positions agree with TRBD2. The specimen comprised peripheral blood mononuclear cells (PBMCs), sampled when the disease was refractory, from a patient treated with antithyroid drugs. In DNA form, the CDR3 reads TGCAGTGCTCTAAATAGGAGACTAGCGGGGACCACAGATACGCAGTATTTT. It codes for CSALNRRLAGTTDTQYF.